This entry lists 14 T cell receptor beta chains sequenced from one sample in a study of T-cell memory formation after mild COVID-19. Each CDR3 protein is one row after TCRdb ran MiXCR on the 5' RACE reads. In the table there are approximately 82,000 distinct CDR3 sequences, around 13% of which are singletons. The sequencing input was PBMCs or a T cell subset sorted from them (not recorded which). These receptors were obtained from a man aged 18 to 30 who had mild COVID-19 (a few samples of this study predate the infection). Cell type and time point are not known.

The rearrangement uses TRBV7-9 and TRBJ2-1, with D perhaps TRBD1 (6 bases). This CDR3 has 11 residues. V dropped 5 bases and J dropped 16 bases, with 15 bases sitting between them. Germline V gives CDR1 SEHNR, CDR2 FQNEAQ (reference sequence). CDR3: CASSRLPGHFF. The DNA for the CDR3 is TGTGCCAGCAGCCGTTTGCCGGGACACTTCTTC.

The chain employs TRBV23-1 and TRBJ2-7, with D unclear. Being an ORF, TRBV23-1 has a function that is uncertain. The CDR3 sequence is 12 residues long. The V end lost 6 bases, the J end lost 0 bases, and 6 bases lay between the germline ends. CDR3 protein: CASRRSSYEQYF. For the CDR3, the DNA is TGCGCCAGCAGGAGGAGCTCCTACGAGCAGTACTTC.

This clonotype has more than one count but fewer than ten. This rearrangement joins TRBV20-1 to TRBJ1-1, with TRBD1 identical over 9 bases. Germline lookup yields CDR1 DFQATT and CDR2 SNEGSKA (reference sequence). The trim removed 3 bases at V and 4 bases at J, leaving 6 bases unmatched. The CDR3 sequence is 14 residues long. The CDR3 DNA is TGCAGTGCTAGGGACAGGGGAGGGGGCACTGAAGCTTTCTTT. Encoded protein: CSARDRGGGTEAFF.

The J gene is TRBJ2-1, the V gene TRBV12-3 or TRBV12-4, with D possibly being TRBD1 (6 bases). Deletions cut 8 bases from V and 9 bases from J, with 11 bases between. The CDR3 is 11 residues long. CDR3 amino acids: CASLGAGEQFF. The CDR3 DNA reads as TGTGCCAGCCTGGGGGCCGGTGAGCAGTTCTTC.

The CDR3 reads CASSLFHRGGETQYF. The CDR3 DNA reads TGTGCCAGCAGCTTGTTCCACAGGGGAGGGGAGACCCAGTACTTC. J is TRBJ2-5 and V is TRBV5-6, with D possibly called TRBD1 or TRBD2 (7 bases each). Germline V gene sequence: CDR1 SGHDT, CDR2 YYEEEE. The CDR3 extends over 15 amino acids. The germline V and J ends were trimmed by 1 base and 5 bases, with 15 bases remaining between them.

This clonotype was detected ten times or more. The CDR3 spells CASSLALGYTDTQYF. CDR3 in DNA: TGCGCCAGCAGCTTGGCATTAGGATACACAGATACGCAGTATTTT. This sequence joins TRBV5-1 and TRBJ2-3; D call uncertain. CDR3 length: 15 residues. Germline V gene sequence: CDR1 SGHRS, CDR2 YFSETQ. Trimming shortened V by 0 bases and J by 2 bases, and 10 bases separated the two germline ends.

This clonotype has just a few counts. V and J are TRBV7-2 and TRBJ1-1; no definite D call. Germline-derived CDR1 and CDR2 are SGHTA and FQGNSA. V gave up 7 bases and J gave up 1 base, with 10 bases separating them. CDR3 length: 13 amino acids. CDR3 loop: CASNLYGNTEAFF. CDR3 DNA: TGTGCCAGCAACCTCTACGGGAACACTGAAGCTTTCTTT.

The chain uses TRBV7-3 and TRBJ2-2; D perhaps matches TRBD2 (5 bases). The germline V gene encodes CDR1 SGHTA and CDR2 FQGTGA. Trimming took off 5 bases at V and 6 bases at J, with 13 bases between the two ends. This CDR3 spans 14 amino acids. CDR3 residues: CASSLDPAAGELFF. In DNA, the CDR3 is TGTGCCAGCAGCCTCGACCCAGCGGCCGGGGAGCTGTTTTTT. Based on the CDR3 plus reference TRBV7-3 and TRBJ2-2, the full variable domain is GAGVSQTPSNKVTEKGKYVELRCDPISGHTALYWYRQSLGQGPEFLIYFQGTGAADDSGLPNDRFFAVRPEGSVSTLKIQRTERGDSAVYLCASSLDPAAGELFFGEGSRLTVL.

This clonotype was counted only a few times. The chain is built from TRBV9 and TRBJ2-3; the D call may be TRBD1 or TRBD2 (5 bases each). The V gene's germline CDR1 is SGDLS and CDR2 YYNGEE. The CDR3 is 15 residues long. V shed 4 bases and J shed 3 bases, with 15 bases lying between them. The CDR3 DNA is TGTGCCAGCAGCACCTTGGGACGCCGGACAGATACGCAGTATTTT. Amino acids: CASSTLGRRTDTQYF.

J is TRBJ2-3 and V is TRBV4-2; D is perhaps TRBD1 or TRBD2 (5 bases each). Trimming took off 2 bases at V and 0 bases at J, with 9 bases between the two ends. The germline gives CDR1 LGHNA, CDR2 YNFKEQ. This CDR3 spans 15 amino acids. The CDR3 here is CASSQFRDSTDTQYF. For the CDR3, the DNA is TGTGCCAGCAGCCAATTCCGGGACAGCACAGATACGCAGTATTTT.

As concerns this clonotype: An end of the junction does not agree with germline; a read error may underlie this. The rearrangement joins TRBV7-9 to TRBJ1-2, with TRBD1 as a possible D gene (5 bases). This CDR3 comprises 13 residues. CDR1 is SEHNR, CDR2 FQNEAQ, per germline (reference sequence). DNA of the CDR3: TGTGCCAGCAGTTTAGGGGAGGCTTATGGCTACACCTTC. It translates to CASSLGEAYGYTF.

This clonotype turned up a few times. This chain connects TRBV7-4 to TRBJ1-2; TRBD1 aligns across 7 bases. Trimming removed 5 bases from V and 1 base from J; junction bases left unmatched: 13. This CDR3 contains 17 residues. Looked up from germline, CDR1 is SGHVT and CDR2 is SQSDAQ. The DNA for the CDR3 is TGTGCCAGCAGCCCCCCGGTGGAGGGGGCAATTAACTATGGCTACACCTTC. Translated: CASSPPVEGAINYGYTF. Together with reference TRBV7-4 and TRBJ1-2, the CDR3 gives the full variable domain: GAGVSQSPRYKVAKRGRDVALRCDSISGHVTLYWYRQTLGQGSEVLTYSQSDAQRDKSGRPSGRFSAERPERSVSTLKIQRTEQGDSAVYLCASSPPVEGAINYGYTFGSGTRLTVV.

This chain joins TRBV10-3 and TRBJ2-7; perhaps D is TRBD1 or TRBD2 (6 bases each). The germline V gene encodes CDR1 ENHRY and CDR2 SYGVKD. The germline V and J ends were trimmed by 4 bases and 6 bases, with 13 bases remaining between them. The CDR3 is 13 residues long. The CDR3 protein is CAISGGGRSEQYV. The CDR3 nucleotides read TGTGCCATCAGTGGTGGGGGGCGAAGCGAGCAGTACGTC.

This clonotype was seen only a few times. The CDR3 loop reads CSAASSGQGARSYEQYF. For the CDR3, the DNA is TGCAGTGCTGCCTCATCGGGGCAGGGGGCTAGATCCTACGAGCAGTACTTC. The chain links TRBV20-1 to TRBJ2-7, with 8 bases identical to TRBD1. Germline V CDR1 and CDR2: DFQATT, SNEGSKA (reference sequence). Trimming removed 5 bases from V and 1 base from J; junction bases left unmatched: 16. CDR3 length: 17 residues.